The 4 T cell receptor beta chains given below trace back to one sample, sequenced in a study of shared clonotypes between healthy human individuals. CD8 cells regarded as naive lacked CD45RO, were positively chosen for CCR7, and omitted terminally differentiated effector memory CD45RA+ cells. Produced via immunoSEQ multiplex PCR; TCRdb's table is partial and in-frame only. Here the sample spans around 2,000,000 clones, approximately 94% being singletons. Sequenced input: naive CD8+ T cells sorted from blood. The receptors stem from a man between 18 and 29 years old in good health.

The chain has TRBV4-1 and TRBJ1-4; D might be TRBD1 (6 bases). V shed 6 bases and J shed 5 bases, with 7 bases lying between them. Per germline, CDR1 MGHRA and CDR2 YSYEKL. The CDR3 consists of 12 residues. The CDR3 nucleotides are TGCGCCAGCAGAGGACAGAATGAAAAACTGTTTTTT. Translated: CASRGQNEKLFF.

A word on this clone: Distinct nucleotide sequences in the sample also encode this CDR3. J is TRBJ2-3 and V is TRBV27, with unresolved D. The V end was cut by 3 bases, the J end by 1 base, with 5 bases between. Per germline, CDR1 MNHEY and CDR2 SMNVEV (reference sequence). The CDR3 runs to 13 residues. CDR3 bases: TGTGCCAGCAGTTTCAGAGGCACAGATACGCAGTATTTT. It encodes CASSFRGTDTQYF.

The CDR3 here is CASSEGGGSVYEQYF. The CDR3, as DNA: TGTGCCAGCAGTGAAGGGGGGGGTTCGGTCTACGAGCAGTACTTC. The chain joins TRBV6-1 to TRBJ2-7, with 7 bases aligning to TRBD2. Germline trimming cut 1 base from V and 3 bases from J; bases unmatched to any gene: 6. The germline V gene has CDR1 MNHNS and CDR2 SASEGT. The CDR3 is made up of 15 amino acids.

As regards this clone: Other DNA sequences from this sample encode an identical CDR3 as well. The chain joins TRBV4-1 to TRBJ2-7; 7 nucleotides line up with TRBD1. The ends lost 4 bases at V and 0 bases at J; junction bases unmatched: 3. This CDR3 comprises 14 residues. CDR1 is MGHRA, CDR2 YSYEKL, per germline. CDR3 nucleotide sequence: TGCGCCAGCAGCCCACGACAGGGCTCCTACGAGCAGTACTTC. Its protein is CASSPRQGSYEQYF.